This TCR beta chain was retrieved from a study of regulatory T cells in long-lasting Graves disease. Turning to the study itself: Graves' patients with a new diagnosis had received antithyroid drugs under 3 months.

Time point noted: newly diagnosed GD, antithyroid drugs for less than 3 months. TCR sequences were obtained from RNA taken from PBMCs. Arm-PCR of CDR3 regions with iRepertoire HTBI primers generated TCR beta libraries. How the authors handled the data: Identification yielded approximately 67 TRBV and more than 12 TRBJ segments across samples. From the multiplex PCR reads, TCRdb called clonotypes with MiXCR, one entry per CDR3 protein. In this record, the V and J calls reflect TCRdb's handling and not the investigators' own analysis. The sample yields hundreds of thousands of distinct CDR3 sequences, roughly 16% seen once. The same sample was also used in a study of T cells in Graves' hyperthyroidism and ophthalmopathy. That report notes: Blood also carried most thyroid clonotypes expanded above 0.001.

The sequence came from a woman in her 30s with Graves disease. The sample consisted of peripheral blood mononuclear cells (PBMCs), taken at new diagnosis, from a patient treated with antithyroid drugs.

The CDR3 region has the DNA TGTGCCAGCAGCGTAGGTCCCGGGAGGGATGAGACCCAGTACTTC. The encoded protein is CASSVGPGRDETQYF. This rearrangement joins TRBV9 to TRBJ2-5; 8 bases map to TRBD2. The CDR3 has 15 amino acids. Germline lookup yields CDR1 SGDLS and CDR2 YYNGEE. V lost 0 bases, J lost 5 bases, and 6 bases stayed unmatched.